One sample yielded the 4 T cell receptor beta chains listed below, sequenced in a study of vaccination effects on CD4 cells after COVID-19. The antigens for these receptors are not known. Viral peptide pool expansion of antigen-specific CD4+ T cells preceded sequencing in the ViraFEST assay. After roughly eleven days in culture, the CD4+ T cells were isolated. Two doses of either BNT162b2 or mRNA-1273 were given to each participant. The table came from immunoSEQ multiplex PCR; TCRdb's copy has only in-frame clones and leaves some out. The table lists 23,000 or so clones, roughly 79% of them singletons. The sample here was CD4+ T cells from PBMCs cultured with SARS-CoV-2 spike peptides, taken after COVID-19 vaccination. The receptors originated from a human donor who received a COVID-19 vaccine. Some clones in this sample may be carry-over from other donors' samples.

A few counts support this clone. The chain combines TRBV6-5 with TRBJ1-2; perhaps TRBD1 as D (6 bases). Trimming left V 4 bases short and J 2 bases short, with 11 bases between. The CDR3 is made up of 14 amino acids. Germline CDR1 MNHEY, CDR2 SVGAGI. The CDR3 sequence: CASSSQDRNYGYTF. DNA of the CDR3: TGTGCCAGCAGTTCCCAAGACAGGAACTATGGCTACACCTTC.

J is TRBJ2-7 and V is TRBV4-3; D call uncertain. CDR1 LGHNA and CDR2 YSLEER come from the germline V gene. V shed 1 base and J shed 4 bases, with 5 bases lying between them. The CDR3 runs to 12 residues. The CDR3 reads CASSQGGYEQYV. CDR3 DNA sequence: TGCGCCAGCAGCCAAGGTGGGTACGAGCAGTACGTC.

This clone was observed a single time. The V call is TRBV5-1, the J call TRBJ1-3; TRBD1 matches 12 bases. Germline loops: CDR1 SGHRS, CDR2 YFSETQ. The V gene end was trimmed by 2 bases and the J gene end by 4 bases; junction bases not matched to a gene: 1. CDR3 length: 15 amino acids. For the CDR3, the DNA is TGCGCCAGCAGCTTAGGGACAGGGGGCGGAAACACCATATATTTT. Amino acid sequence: CASSLGTGGGNTIYF. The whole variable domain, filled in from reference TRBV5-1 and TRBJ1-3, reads KAGVTQTPRYLIKTRGQQVTLSCSPISGHRSVSWYQQTPGQGLQFLFEYFSETQRNKGNFPGRFSGRQFSNSRSEMNVSTLELGDSALYLCASSLGTGGGNTIYFGEGSWLTVV.

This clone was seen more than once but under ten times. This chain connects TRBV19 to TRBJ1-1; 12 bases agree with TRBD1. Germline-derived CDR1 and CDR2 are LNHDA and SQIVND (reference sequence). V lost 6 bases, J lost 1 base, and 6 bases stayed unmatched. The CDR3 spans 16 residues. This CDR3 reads CASRSGTGGRNTEAFF. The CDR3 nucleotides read TGTGCCAGTAGATCCGGGACAGGGGGCCGGAACACTGAAGCTTTCTTT.